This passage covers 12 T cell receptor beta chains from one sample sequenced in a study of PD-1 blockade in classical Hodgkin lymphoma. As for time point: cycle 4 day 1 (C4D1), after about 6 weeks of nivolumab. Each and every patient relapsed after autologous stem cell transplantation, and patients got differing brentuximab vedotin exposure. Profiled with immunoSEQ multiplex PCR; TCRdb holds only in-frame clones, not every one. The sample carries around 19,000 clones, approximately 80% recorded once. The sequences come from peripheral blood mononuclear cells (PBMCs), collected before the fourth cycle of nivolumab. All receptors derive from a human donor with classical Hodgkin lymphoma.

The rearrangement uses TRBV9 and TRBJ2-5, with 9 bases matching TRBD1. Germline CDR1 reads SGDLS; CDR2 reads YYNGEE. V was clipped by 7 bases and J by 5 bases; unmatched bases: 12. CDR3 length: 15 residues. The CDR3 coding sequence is TGTGCCAGCTCCCCCGGGACAGGGAGGGGGGAGACCCAGTACTTC. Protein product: CASSPGTGRGETQYF.

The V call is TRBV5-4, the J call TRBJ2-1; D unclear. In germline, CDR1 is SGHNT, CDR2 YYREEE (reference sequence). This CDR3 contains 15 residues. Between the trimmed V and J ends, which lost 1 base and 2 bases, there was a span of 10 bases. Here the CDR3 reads CASSLRRVTYNEQFF. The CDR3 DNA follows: TGTGCCAGCAGCTTGCGACGGGTAACCTACAATGAGCAGTTCTTC.

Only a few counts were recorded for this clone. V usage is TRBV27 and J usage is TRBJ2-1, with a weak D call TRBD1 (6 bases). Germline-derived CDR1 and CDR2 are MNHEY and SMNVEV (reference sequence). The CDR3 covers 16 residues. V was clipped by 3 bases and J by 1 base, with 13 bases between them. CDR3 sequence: CASSFSGTNSYNEQFF. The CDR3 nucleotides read TGTGCCAGCAGTTTCTCCGGGACAAATTCCTACAATGAGCAGTTCTTC.

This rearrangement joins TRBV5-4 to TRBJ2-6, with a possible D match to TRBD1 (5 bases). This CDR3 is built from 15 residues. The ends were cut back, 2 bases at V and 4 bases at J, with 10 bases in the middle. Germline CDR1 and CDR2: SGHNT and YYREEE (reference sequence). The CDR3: CASSLAGSGANVLTF. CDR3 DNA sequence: TGTGCCAGCAGCTTAGCAGGGTCCGGGGCCAACGTCCTGACTTTC.

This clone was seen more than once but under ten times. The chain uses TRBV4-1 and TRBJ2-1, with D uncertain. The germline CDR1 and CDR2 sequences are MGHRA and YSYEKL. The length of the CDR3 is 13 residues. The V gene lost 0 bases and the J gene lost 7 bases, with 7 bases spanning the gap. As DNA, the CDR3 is TGCGCCAGCAGCCAAGAGGTTGGAAATGAGCAGTTCTTC. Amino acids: CASSQEVGNEQFF.

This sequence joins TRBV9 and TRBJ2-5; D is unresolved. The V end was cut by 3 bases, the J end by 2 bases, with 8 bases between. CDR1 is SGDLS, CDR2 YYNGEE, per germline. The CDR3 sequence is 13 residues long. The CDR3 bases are TGTGCCAGCAGCGCACTTCAGCAAGAGACCCAGTACTTC. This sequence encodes CASSALQQETQYF.

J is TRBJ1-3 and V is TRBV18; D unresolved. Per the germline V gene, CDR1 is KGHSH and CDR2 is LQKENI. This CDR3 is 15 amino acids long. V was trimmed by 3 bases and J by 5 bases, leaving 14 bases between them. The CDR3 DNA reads TGTGCCAGCTCACCTGCTGAGGGCAGTAGAAACACCATATATTTT. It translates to CASSPAEGSRNTIYF.

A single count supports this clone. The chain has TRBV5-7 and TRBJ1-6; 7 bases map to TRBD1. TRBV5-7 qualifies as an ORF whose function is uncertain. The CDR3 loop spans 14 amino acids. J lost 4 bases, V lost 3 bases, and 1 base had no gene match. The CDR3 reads CASSSGQYNSPLHF. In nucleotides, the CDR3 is TGTGCCAGCAGCTCGGGACAGTATAATTCACCCCTCCACTTT.

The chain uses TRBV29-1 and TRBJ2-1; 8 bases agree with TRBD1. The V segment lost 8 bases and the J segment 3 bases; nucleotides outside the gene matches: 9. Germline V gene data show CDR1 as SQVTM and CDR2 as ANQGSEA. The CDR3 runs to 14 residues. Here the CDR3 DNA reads TGCAGCTTTAAGACAGGGGAGTTCTACAATGAGCAGTTCTTC. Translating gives CSFKTGEFYNEQFF.

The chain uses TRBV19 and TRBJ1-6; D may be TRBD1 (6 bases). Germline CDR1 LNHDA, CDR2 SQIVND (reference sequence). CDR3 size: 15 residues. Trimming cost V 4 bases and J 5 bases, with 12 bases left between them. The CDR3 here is CASSTTGTNNSPLHF. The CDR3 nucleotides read TGTGCCAGTAGTACCACCGGGACAAATAATTCACCCCTCCACTTT. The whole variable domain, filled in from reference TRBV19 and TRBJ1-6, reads DGGITQSPKYLFRKEGQNVTLSCEQNLNHDAMYWYRQDPGQGLRLIYYSQIVNDFQKGDIAEGYSVSREKKESFPLTVTSAQKNPTAFYLCASSTTGTNNSPLHFGNGTRLTVT.

As DNA, the CDR3 is TGCGCCAGCAGCTTGGACACGAACACTGAAGCTTTCTTT. This translates into CASSLDTNTEAFF. The chain carries TRBV5-1 and TRBJ1-1; D gene ambiguous. Germline assignment: CDR1 SGHRS and CDR2 YFSETQ. The CDR3 extends over 13 amino acids. Trimming pared 0 bases from V and 1 base from J, leaving 4 bases between.

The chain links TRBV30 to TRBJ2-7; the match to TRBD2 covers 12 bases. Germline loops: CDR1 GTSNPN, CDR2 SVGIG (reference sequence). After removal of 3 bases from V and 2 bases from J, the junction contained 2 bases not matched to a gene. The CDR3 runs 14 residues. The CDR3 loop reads CAWSGLAGTYEQYF. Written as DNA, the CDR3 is TGTGCCTGGAGCGGACTAGCGGGGACCTACGAGCAGTACTTC. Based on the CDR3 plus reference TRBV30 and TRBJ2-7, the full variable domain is SQTIHQWPATLVQPVGSPLSLECTVEGTSNPNLYWYRQAAGRGLQLLFYSVGIGQISSEVPQNLSASRPQDRQFILSSKKLLLSDSGFYLCAWSGLAGTYEQYFGPGTRLTVT.